These 16 T cell receptor beta chains originate from one sample sequenced in a study of a mutant IDH1 vaccine in newly diagnosed glioma. Profiled with immunoSEQ multiplex PCR; TCRdb holds only in-frame clones, not every one. The table has roughly 71,000 clones, 65% to 90% seen once. Described time point: baseline, week 1 (first vaccination visit). Noted treatment: pre-vaccination baseline after standard-of-care therapy. The sequencing here drew on PBMCs, taken from a glioma patient treated with radiotherapy, temozolomide or both. Every receptor here comes from a man aged 25 to 40 with glioma.

This clone was observed a few times. The V call is TRBV5-1, the J call TRBJ1-1, with unresolved D. Trimming shortened V by 0 bases and J by 0 bases, and 12 bases separated the two germline ends. The CDR3 contains 16 residues. Germline V gives CDR1 SGHRS, CDR2 YFSETQ. CDR3 sequence reads: CASSLEAARMNTEAFF. The CDR3, as DNA: TGCGCCAGCAGCTTGGAGGCAGCCAGAATGAACACTGAAGCTTTCTTT.

This chain uses TRBV5-8 with TRBJ2-3; D is uncertain. Trimming removed 6 bases from V and 2 bases from J, with 13 bases in between. The germline V gene encodes CDR1 SGHTS and CDR2 YDEGEE. The CDR3 length is 14 residues. The CDR3 loop is CASNTGPPTDTQYF. The CDR3 DNA sequence: TGTGCCAGCAACACCGGGCCCCCCACAGATACGCAGTATTTT.

This clone was recorded once. One end of the junction varies from germline; a read error may be responsible. Within the sample, other DNA sequences also encode this same CDR3. V is TRBV7-9 and J is TRBJ2-3; TRBD2 aligns across 10 bases. The CDR3 has 15 residues. Germline values: CDR1 SEHNR, CDR2 FQNEAQ (reference sequence). The CDR3 sequence: CASSRTSGMTDTQYF. The CDR3 bases are TGCGCCAGCAGCCGGACTAGCGGAATGACAGATACGCAGTATTTT.

The chain is built from TRBV6-6 and TRBJ2-1, with D unresolved. Trimming left V 6 bases short and J 3 bases short, with 15 bases between. Germline CDR1 is MNHNY and CDR2 is SVGAGI (reference sequence). This CDR3 has 15 amino acids. CDR3 loop: CASSHESTVYNEQFF. The DNA of the CDR3 is TGTGCCAGCAGCCACGAATCCACGGTCTACAATGAGCAGTTCTTC.

The chain joins TRBV29-1 to TRBJ2-2, with 10 bases matching TRBD2. The germline V gene encodes CDR1 SQVTM and CDR2 ANQGSEA. J gave up 5 bases and V 5 bases, and 5 bases lay outside the gene matches. This CDR3 comprises 14 residues. CDR3 DNA: TGCAGCGTTCTAGCGGGGGTCCCAACCGGGGAGCTGTTTTTT. It encodes CSVLAGVPTGELFF.

The V gene is TRBV18, the J gene TRBJ2-7, with D perhaps matching TRBD1 (5 bases). In germline, CDR1 is KGHSH, CDR2 LQKENI. The CDR3 has 15 residues. V gave up 8 bases and J gave up 0 bases, with 17 bases separating them. The CDR3 spells CASRKTDLVSYEQYF. Here the CDR3 DNA reads TGTGCCAGCCGGAAGACAGATTTAGTCTCCTACGAGCAGTACTTC.

The chain joins TRBV18 to TRBJ1-2, with D possibly matching TRBD1 (6 bases). The V end lost 4 bases, the J end lost 2 bases, and 17 bases lay between the germline ends. The CDR3 is 16 residues long. The germline V gene has CDR1 KGHSH and CDR2 LQKENI. The CDR3 spells CASSLSGGRGNYGYTF. The DNA of the CDR3 is TGTGCCAGCTCACTCTCCGGGGGCCGAGGGAACTATGGCTACACCTTC.

The chain uses TRBV27 and TRBJ2-5; D might be TRBD1 (5 bases). The J call may be incorrect, as the DNA end agrees better with TRBJ2-7. CDR1 and CDR2 from the germline V gene are MNHEY and SMNVEV (reference sequence). The CDR3 totals 13 residues. The CDR3 coding sequence is TGTGCCAGCAGTTTAGGACATTCCTACGAGCAGTACTTC. Protein product: CASSLGHSYEQYF.

The V gene is TRBV27, the J gene TRBJ1-4; 9 bases match TRBD1. This CDR3 has 14 amino acids. After removal of 10 bases from V and 8 bases from J, the junction contained 11 bases not matched to a gene. Germline V gene sequence: CDR1 MNHEY, CDR2 SMNVEV (reference sequence). The CDR3 nucleotides read TGTGCCACATTGGGACAGGGCTCTAGCGAAAAACTGTTTTTT. It codes for CATLGQGSSEKLFF.

The J gene is TRBJ1-4, the V gene TRBV14; 7 bases agree with TRBD1. The V segment lost 4 bases and the J segment 5 bases; nucleotides outside the gene matches: 7. There are 15 residues in the CDR3. The germline CDR1 and CDR2 sequences are SGHDN and FVKESK. This chain's CDR3 is CASSRIGGQNEKLFF. The CDR3 DNA is TGTGCCAGCAGCCGGATAGGGGGACAGAATGAAAAACTGTTTTTT.

V gene TRBV5-1 combines with J gene TRBJ1-4; D perhaps matches TRBD1 (5 bases). This CDR3 region has 14 residues. The V end was cut by 6 bases, the J end by 7 bases, with 16 bases between. CDR1 is SGHRS and CDR2 is YFSETQ in the germline V gene. The CDR3 loop is CASTNSGGGEKLFF. Written as DNA, the CDR3 is TGCGCCAGCACCAATTCGGGTGGGGGTGAAAAACTGTTTTTT.

Here the CDR3 reads CASSFTGTYEQYF. The CDR3 coding sequence is TGTGCCAGCAGTTTTACAGGGACCTACGAGCAGTACTTC. The J gene is TRBJ2-7, the V gene TRBV27; maybe TRBD1 (6 bases). Germline CDR1 reads MNHEY; CDR2 reads SMNVEV (reference sequence). This CDR3 is 13 amino acids long. Trimming pared 3 bases from V and 2 bases from J, leaving 8 bases between.

The chain recombines TRBV18 with TRBJ1-1, with 8 bases aligning to TRBD1. The CDR3 is 19 amino acids. Germline V gene sequence: CDR1 KGHSH, CDR2 LQKENI. V dropped 3 bases and J dropped 1; count of bases not matched to a gene: 16. The CDR3 loop is CASSPRTGTKVEANTEAFF. For the CDR3, the DNA is TGTGCCAGCTCACCCCGGACAGGGACGAAGGTAGAGGCGAACACTGAAGCTTTCTTT. Together with reference TRBV18 and TRBJ1-1, the CDR3 gives the full variable domain: NAGVMQNPRHLVRRRGQEARLRCSPMKGHSHVYWYRQLPEEGLKFMVYLQKENIIDESGMPKERFSAEFPKEGPSILRIQQVVRGDSAAYFCASSPRTGTKVEANTEAFFGQGTRLTVV.

The rearrangement uses TRBV6-5 and TRBJ1-6, with D unresolved. Germline CDR1 is MNHEY and CDR2 is SVGAGI. CDR3 size: 15 residues. V was pared by 0 bases and J by 9 bases, with 12 bases between. Written as DNA, the CDR3 is TGTGCCAGCAGTTACTCGAGAAAGGATCGTTCACCCCTCCACTTT. Amino acid sequence: CASSYSRKDRSPLHF.

The chain links TRBV27 to TRBJ1-2; a weak D match, TRBD1 (6 bases). This CDR3 contains 16 residues. Per germline, CDR1 MNHEY and CDR2 SMNVEV (reference sequence). V lost 6 bases and J 5 bases, leaving 22 bases between the germline ends. For the CDR3, the DNA is TGTGCCAGCAGCCAGGGGTCGGCAGGGGTACGGTATGGCTACACCTTC. As protein: CASSQGSAGVRYGYTF.

The chain combines TRBV5-1 with TRBJ2-1, with TRBD1 identical over 7 bases. J lost 3 bases, V lost 0 bases, and 12 bases had no gene match. CDR1 SGHRS and CDR2 YFSETQ come from the germline V gene. This CDR3 spans 18 amino acids. CDR3 coding DNA: TGCGCCAGCAGCTTGGCAATCCCGGGACAGACTATCTACAATGAGCAGTTCTTC. Translating it yields CASSLAIPGQTIYNEQFF.